Presented here are 2 T cell receptor beta chains from one specimen sequenced in a study of human T cells and chemical hapten exposure. As the library was built, unique molecular identifiers were attached to individual cDNA molecules. MiXCR, run by TCRdb on the reads, gives a single entry per CDR3 protein. The data hold 120,000 or so distinct CDR3 sequences, with 8.5% observed a single time. The total RNA was obtained from whole blood that was not fractionated. Sample: whole blood. The receptors derive from a human donor in good health. Some clones in this sample may be carry-over from other donors' samples.

The rearrangement links TRBV29-1 to TRBJ2-1; weak D call: TRBD2 (5 bases). The CDR3 is 15 amino acids. The germline V and J ends were trimmed by 2 bases and 2 bases, with 13 bases remaining between them. Germline V gene lookup returns CDR1 SQVTM and CDR2 ANQGSEA. This chain's CDR3 is CSVEWTDSPYNEQFF. The CDR3 DNA follows: TGCAGCGTTGAATGGACGGACTCGCCCTACAATGAGCAGTTCTTC.

This clonotype was seen repeatedly, ten times or more. V is TRBV10-1 and J is TRBJ2-4; 14 bases are shared with TRBD2. The CDR3 runs 15 residues. The V gene end was trimmed by 2 bases and the J gene end by 9 bases; junction bases not matched to a gene: 3. Germline lookup yields CDR1 WNHNN and CDR2 SYGVQD (reference sequence). CDR3 sequence (DNA): TGCGCCAGCAGTGAGCTTGGGACTAGCGGGAGCATTCAGTACTTC. This sequence encodes CASSELGTSGSIQYF.